This T cell receptor (beta chain) was sequenced for a study of cytomegalovirus exposure and HLA in healthy donors (dated by TCRdb to the late 2010s). About the full investigation: An earlier analysis of approximately 590 of the donors reported 250 to 350 Gb of sequence data and 100 million to 140 million unique TCR beta sequences from some 180 million T cells. About 280 gigabases of sequencing data and about 92 million unique TCR sequences made up an early release that covered some 640 HLA-typed donors. The genetic ancestry cluster associated with self-reported Caucasian donors included 81% of the approximately 410 genotyped donors. The study aimed to test whether signatures of past pathogen exposure could be identified by cataloging public T cell receptors. The study profiled the T cell repertoires of under 850 subjects by immunosequencing and related them to cytomegalovirus serostatus. In addition to the first cohort of roughly 670 subjects, a separate validation cohort of 100 to 150 different subjects was used. The study combined high-throughput TCR immunosequencing, statistical association of individual TCRs with disease status, and machine learning to predict cytomegalovirus infection status. To study patterns of TCR occurrence, a later analysis re-analyzed previously published TCR beta repertoires from 666 donors and added high-resolution HLA genotyping. In the later analysis, no new phenotypic data were used to find candidate immune exposures; instead, reliance was placed on TCR beta sequences and their occurrence across donors. An earlier analysis of roughly 600 of the donors used high-throughput TCR beta sequencing to judge whether each TCR beta V gene segment behaved as functional or pseudogenic. Alongside the repertoire data, information on donor age, sex, ethnicity and CMV serostatus was compiled. A later genetic analysis took genome-wide SNP genotypes for about 55% of the 666 donors and used that subset as a discovery cohort. All discovery cohort repertoires had been generated using a single sequencing platform. HLA typing included class I and class II loci at four-digit resolution. The number of typed donors differed by locus: about 620-630 for A, B, C, DRB1 and DQB1; approximately 520 for DQA1; approximately 600 for DPA1; and approximately 450 for DPB1. Four to six DR-DQ haplotypes were handled as single units for association and clustering, since linkage in the cohort was strong. Among some 410 genotyped donors of the cohort, an average of around 240,000 unique TCR beta nucleotide sequences were sequenced per donor, around 20% of them non-productive.

The cohort comprised 550 to 700 healthy bone marrow donors. Cohort members were all nominally healthy when sampled, although unrecorded immune exposures were likely present. The donor was CMV seronegative and was included in the group of a few hundred seronegative cohort members. Every donor gave a peripheral blood sample, and the peripheral blood mononuclear cells from that sample were used for TCR beta sequencing. The Qiagen DNeasy Blood Extraction Kit was used to extract genomic DNA from the blood cell samples. Concerning this clone itself: Its cognate antigen has yet to be identified. No much larger clone exists at a distance of one base, and base qualities are not known.

V was cut back by 6 bases and J by 8 bases, leaving a gap of 18 bases between them. CDR1 and CDR2 (SGHRS, YFSETQ) derive from the germline V gene. The CDR3 goes from the cysteine to the phenylalanine over 15 residues. The retained sequence is limited to the CDR3, 45 bases, with the frame set at the first base. Overall study outcomes, separate from this receptor: A further reported finding was that TCR beta sequences accurately predicted the HLA-A and HLA-B alleles for most subjects in the first cohort. Because counts were too low, seventeen rarely observed V segments, including chromosome 9 orphons, were excluded from the earlier analysis of 587 of the donors. Immune exposure information for the cohort was limited to CMV serostatus. An association between a missense DCLRE1C variant and V-gene and J-gene trimming of TCR beta chains was found in a later genetic analysis and replicated in an independent cohort. A few of the identified cytomegalovirus-associated TCR beta chains were confirmed in vitro to be specific for cytomegalovirus antigens. In the study, around 150 TCR beta chains were listed as associated with cytomegalovirus. Strong co-occurrence of HLA alleles, especially DR and DQ, made assigning TCR associations to individual alleles difficult. In a later genetic analysis, fewer N-insertions in productive TCRs were reported among donors in an Asian-associated ancestry cluster than the roughly 640-donor mean. HLA typing was unavailable for some donors at each locus, so association tests used only the typed subset. The authors suggested that the approach could potentially be generalized to other disease states and immunological phenotypes. Compared with equally common non-associated chains, HLA-associated TCR beta chains in a later analysis were more clonally expanded and had lower generation probabilities. Most TCR sequences were seen in very few donors, while some public TCRs were found in many individuals. According to a later analysis, most CMV-associated TCR beta chains appeared to be HLA-restricted, and the HLA associations seemed to be driven largely by CMV exposure. Presence/absence analyses assumed roughly uniform sequencing depth across donors, an assumption that may not hold. In this cohort, only TCR beta chains were sequenced, and detectable features were limited by the absence of alpha or paired-chain data. Specific HLA alleles were associated with more than 15,000 TCR beta sequences at a false discovery rate of 0.05 in a later analysis. Some IMGT-functional V segments, including TRBV6-2 and TRBV6-3, could not be told apart with the 87-base-pair reads, so those segments were excluded. Several of the top co-occurrence clusters appeared to be linked to parvovirus B19, influenza, CMV and Epstein-Barr virus, according to a later analysis. A cluster of highly shared sequence variants was judged likely to be a technical artifact of the sequencing pipeline. In an earlier analysis of around 600 of the donors, most TCR beta V segments appeared in productive rearrangements about 87% or about 30% of the time, broadly matching IMGT annotations. In a later analysis, the rate of TCR association differed among HLA loci, with DRB1 alleles having the most associated TCRs and HLA-C alleles having the fewest. Cytomegalovirus status was reported to be diagnosed by the classifier with high specificity and sensitivity in both the original and validation cohorts. Linkage disequilibrium might explain the correlated functional status among segregating V segments, but an unknown experimental factor could not be ruled out.

Library method: the immunoSEQ multiplex PCR assay. For the multiplex PCR, a mixture combining 60 forward primers for TCR Vbeta segments and 13 reverse primers for TCR Jbeta segments was used. Amplification of the CDR3 region of rearranged TCR beta genes was performed with a multiplex PCR assay on genomic DNA. On the Illumina HiSeq System, the amplified TCR beta libraries were sequenced as 87-base-pair reads. The authors' analysis ran thus. Across the 500 to 700 repertoires, a later analysis counted roughly 84 million unique TCR beta chains, 9.5 million to 12 million of which were shared by at least two donors. Raw reads were error-corrected and collapsed into unique sequences with a nearest-neighbor algorithm that merged closely related sequences to remove PCR and sequencing errors. To assign V, D and J gene segments, CDR3 sequences were aligned to IMGT reference sequences. For a sequence to be retained, a match of at least six nucleotides to both a V gene segment and a J gene segment was required. A rearrangement was called productive if the CDR3 had no stop codons and remained in frame with V and J, and every other rearrangement was called non-productive. Following IMGT convention, CDR3 was defined as the stretch from the second conserved V-encoded cysteine to the conserved J-encoded phenylalanine. Sequences without an unambiguous match to a single V gene segment were excluded from the earlier analysis of almost 600 of the donors. In an earlier analysis of around 600 of the donors, V segments were called functional above 56.7% productive rearrangements and were called segregating when the between-donor standard deviation exceeded 5%. A statistical classification framework was built to diagnose cytomegalovirus status from the catalog of TCR beta chain sequences. In a later analysis, V and J genes were assigned by comparing TCR nucleotide sequences against IMGT/GENE-DB human TR gene sequences. Using the TCRdist pipeline, a later analysis assigned CDR3 sequences along with most-parsimonious VDJ recombination scenarios. A later analysis defined each TCR beta chain by its CDR3 amino acid sequence plus V-gene family, and excluded reads lacking a unique V-gene family. As a way to deal with suspected cross-contamination and a sequencing artifact, a later analysis dropped 450 to 700 nucleotide sequences that were highly shared and had low generation probability. For each public chain, a later analysis derived a clonal expansion index from normalized ranks of inferred template counts within each repertoire. In a later analysis, generation probabilities were computed with a VDJ recombination model fitted to out-of-frame rearrangements, and the resulting probabilities were checked against IGoR. In a later analysis, hypergeometric tests were used to score TCR-TCR, TCR-HLA and TCR-CMV co-occurrence, with a repertoire-size bias correction applied to TCR pairs. A later analysis estimated false discovery rates by permuting HLA or CMV assignments 20 times. A later analysis grouped co-occurring TCRs with DBSCAN, adding TCRdist sequence similarity when clustering within HLA-allele-positive subsets. For co-occurrence clustering, repertoires with fewer than 30,000 or more than 120,000 public chains were excluded, along with 5 or 6 repertoires with anomalous nucleotide sharing. In its TCRdb copy, this immuneACCESS table keeps in-frame sequences only and misses some clones. Where compared with another copy, unresolved V genes explain less than half of these, and the others have no known cause. That table supplies the V and J calls and clone size; D and trimming were determined from the DNA. This sample has 150,000 to 200,000 clones in its table, and around 75% of those were observed once. The ten largest make up approximately 3% of the sample.

The sample comprised PBMCs. The V and J genes are TRBV5-1 and TRBJ1-6, with an unclear D gene assignment. This receptor was taken from a male donor in good health and CMV-seronegative. This receptor has the CDR3 CASTVGQAGDSPLHF. The DNA sequence is as follows: TGCGCCAGCACCGTCGGCCAAGCCGGGGATTCACCCCTCCACTTT. This CDR3, with the reference TRBV5-1 and TRBJ1-6 proteins standing in past its ends, gives the full variable domain KAGVTQTPRYLIKTRGQQVTLSCSPISGHRSVSWYQQTPGQGLQFLFEYFSETQRNKGNFPGRFSGRQFSNSRSEMNVSTLELGDSALYLCASTVGQAGDSPLHFGNGTRLTVT.